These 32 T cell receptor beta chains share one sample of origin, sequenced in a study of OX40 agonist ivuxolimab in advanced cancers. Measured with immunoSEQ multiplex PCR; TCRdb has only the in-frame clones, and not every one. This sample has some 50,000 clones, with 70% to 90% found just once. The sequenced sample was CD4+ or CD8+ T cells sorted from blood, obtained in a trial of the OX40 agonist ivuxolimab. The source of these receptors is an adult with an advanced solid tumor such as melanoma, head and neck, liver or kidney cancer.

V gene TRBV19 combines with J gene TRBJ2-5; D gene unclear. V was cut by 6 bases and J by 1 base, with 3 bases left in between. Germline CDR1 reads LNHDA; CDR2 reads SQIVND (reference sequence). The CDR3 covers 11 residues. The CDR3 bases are TGTGCCAGTAGCCGCCAAGAGACCCAGTACTTC. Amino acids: CASSRQETQYF. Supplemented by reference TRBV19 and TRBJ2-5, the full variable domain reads DGGITQSPKYLFRKEGQNVTLSCEQNLNHDAMYWYRQDPGQGLRLIYYSQIVNDFQKGDIAEGYSVSREKKESFPLTVTSAQKNPTAFYLCASSRQETQYFGPGTRLLVL.

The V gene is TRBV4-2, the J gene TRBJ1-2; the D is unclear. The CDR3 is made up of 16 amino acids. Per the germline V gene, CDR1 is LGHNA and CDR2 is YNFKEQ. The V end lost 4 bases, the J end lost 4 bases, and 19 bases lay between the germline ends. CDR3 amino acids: CASSPLDGGPGYGYTF. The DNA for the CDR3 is TGTGCCAGCAGCCCCTTGGACGGCGGTCCGGGCTATGGCTACACCTTC.

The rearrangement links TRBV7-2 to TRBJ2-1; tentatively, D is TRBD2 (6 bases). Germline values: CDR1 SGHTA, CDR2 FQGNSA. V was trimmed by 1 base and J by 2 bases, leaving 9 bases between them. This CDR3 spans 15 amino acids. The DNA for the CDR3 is TGTGCCAGCAGCTTAGAAGCGGGCCCCTACAATGAGCAGTTCTTC. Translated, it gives CASSLEAGPYNEQFF.

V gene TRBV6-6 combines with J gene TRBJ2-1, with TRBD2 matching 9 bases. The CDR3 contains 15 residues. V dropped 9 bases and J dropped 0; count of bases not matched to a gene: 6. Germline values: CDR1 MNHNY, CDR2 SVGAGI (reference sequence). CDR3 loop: CASSGRGSSYNEQFF. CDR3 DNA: TGTGCCAGTAGCGGGAGAGGAAGCTCCTACAATGAGCAGTTCTTC.

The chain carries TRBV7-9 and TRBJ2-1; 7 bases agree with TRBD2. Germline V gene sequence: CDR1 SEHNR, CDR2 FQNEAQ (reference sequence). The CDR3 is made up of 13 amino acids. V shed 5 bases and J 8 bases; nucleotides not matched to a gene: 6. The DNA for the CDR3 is TGTGCCAGCAGCCCATCGGGGAGGGATGAGCAGTTCTTC. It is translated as CASSPSGRDEQFF.

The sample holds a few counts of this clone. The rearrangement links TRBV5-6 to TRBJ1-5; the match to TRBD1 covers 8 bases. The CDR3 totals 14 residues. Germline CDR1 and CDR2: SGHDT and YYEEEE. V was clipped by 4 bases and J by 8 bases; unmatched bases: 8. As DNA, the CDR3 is TGTGCCAGCAGCAATACAGGGGGGTGGGAGCCCCAGCATTTT. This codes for CASSNTGGWEPQHF.

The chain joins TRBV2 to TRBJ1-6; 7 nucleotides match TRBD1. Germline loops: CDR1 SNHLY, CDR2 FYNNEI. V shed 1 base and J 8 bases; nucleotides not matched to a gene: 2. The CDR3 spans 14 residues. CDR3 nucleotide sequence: TGTGCCAGCAGTGAAGGGACAGGTGATTCACCCCTCCACTTT. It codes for CASSEGTGDSPLHF.

The CDR3 sequence is CASGRETDEQYF. The CDR3, as DNA: TGTGCCAGCGGGCGGGAGACCGACGAGCAGTACTTC. The rearrangement joins TRBV9 to TRBJ2-7; 7 nucleotides agree with TRBD2. The trim removed 7 bases at V and 5 bases at J, leaving 6 bases unmatched. The CDR3 contains 12 residues. The germline gives CDR1 SGDLS, CDR2 YYNGEE.

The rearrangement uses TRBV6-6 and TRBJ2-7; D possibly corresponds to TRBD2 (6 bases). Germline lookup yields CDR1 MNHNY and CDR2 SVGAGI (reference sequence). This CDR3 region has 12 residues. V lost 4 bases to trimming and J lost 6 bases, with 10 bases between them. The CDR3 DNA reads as TGTGCCAGCAGTTTTGACGGGGGCGAGCAGTACTTC. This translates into CASSFDGGEQYF.

The DNA of the CDR3 is TGTGCCAGCAGCTCGGACCCGGGGGTGCTAGTAAAGGTCGAGCAGTACTTC. Protein sequence: CASSSDPGVLVKVEQYF. The V call is TRBV5-4, the J call TRBJ2-7; D is possibly TRBD2 (6 bases). The V gene's germline CDR1 is SGHNT and CDR2 YYREEE (reference sequence). This CDR3 comprises 17 residues. V was cut by 3 bases and J by 6 bases, with 25 bases left in between.

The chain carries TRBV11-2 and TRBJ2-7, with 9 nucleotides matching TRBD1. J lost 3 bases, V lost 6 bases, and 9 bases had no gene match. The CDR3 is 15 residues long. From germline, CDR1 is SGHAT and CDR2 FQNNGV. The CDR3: CASSGGTGRVYEQYF. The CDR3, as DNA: TGTGCCAGCAGTGGGGGGACAGGGAGGGTCTACGAGCAGTACTTC.

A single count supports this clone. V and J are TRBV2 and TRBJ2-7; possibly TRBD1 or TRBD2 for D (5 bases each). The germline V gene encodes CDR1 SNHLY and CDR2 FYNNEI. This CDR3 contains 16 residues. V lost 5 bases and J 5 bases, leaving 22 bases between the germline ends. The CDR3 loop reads CASSPPPGPPIDEQYF. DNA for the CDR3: TGTGCCAGCAGTCCACCCCCGGGACCTCCCATTGACGAGCAGTACTTC.

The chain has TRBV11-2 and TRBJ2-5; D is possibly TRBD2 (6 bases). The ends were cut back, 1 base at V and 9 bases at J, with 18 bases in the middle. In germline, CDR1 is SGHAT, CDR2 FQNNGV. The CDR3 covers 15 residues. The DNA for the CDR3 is TGTGCCAGCAGCTTAGGTTGGGGCAGACGGGGGTCCCAGTACTTC. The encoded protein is CASSLGWGRRGSQYF.

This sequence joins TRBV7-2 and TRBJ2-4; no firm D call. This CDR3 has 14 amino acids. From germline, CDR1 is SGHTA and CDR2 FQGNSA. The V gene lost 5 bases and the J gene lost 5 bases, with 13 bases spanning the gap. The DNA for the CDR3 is TGTGCCAGCAGCCGAACGTTTACCCAAAACATTCAGTACTTC. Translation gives CASSRTFTQNIQYF.

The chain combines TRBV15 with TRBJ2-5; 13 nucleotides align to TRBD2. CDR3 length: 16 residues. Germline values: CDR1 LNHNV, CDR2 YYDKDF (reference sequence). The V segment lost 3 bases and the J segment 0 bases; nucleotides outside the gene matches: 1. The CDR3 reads CATSSGTSGDQETQYF. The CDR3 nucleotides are TGTGCCACCAGCAGTGGGACTAGCGGGGACCAAGAGACCCAGTACTTC.

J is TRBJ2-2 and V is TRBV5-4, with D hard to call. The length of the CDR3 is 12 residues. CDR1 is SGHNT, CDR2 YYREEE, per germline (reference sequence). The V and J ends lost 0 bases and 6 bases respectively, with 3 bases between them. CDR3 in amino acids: CASSLAAGELFF. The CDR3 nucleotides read TGTGCCAGCAGCTTGGCGGCCGGGGAGCTGTTTTTT.

The CDR3 DNA follows: TGTGCCTGGAGTGTCGGGACAGGGAATCAGCCCCAGCATTTT. Residues: CAWSVGTGNQPQHF. This sequence joins TRBV30 and TRBJ1-5, with TRBD1 matching over 9 bases. The CDR3 length is 14 residues. V trimming: 0 bases; J trimming: 4 bases; junction bases outside the gene matches: 1. Germline V CDR1 and CDR2: GTSNPN, SVGIG (reference sequence).

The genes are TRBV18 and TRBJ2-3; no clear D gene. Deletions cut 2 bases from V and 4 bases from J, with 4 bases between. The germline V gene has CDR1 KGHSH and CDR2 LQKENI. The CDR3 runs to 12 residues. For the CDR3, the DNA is TGTGCCAGCTCACCAATAGCAGATACGCAGTATTTT. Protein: CASSPIADTQYF. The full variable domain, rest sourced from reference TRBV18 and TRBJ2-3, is NAGVMQNPRHLVRRRGQEARLRCSPMKGHSHVYWYRQLPEEGLKFMVYLQKENIIDESGMPKERFSAEFPKEGPSILRIQQVVRGDSAAYFCASSPIADTQYFGPGTRLTVL.

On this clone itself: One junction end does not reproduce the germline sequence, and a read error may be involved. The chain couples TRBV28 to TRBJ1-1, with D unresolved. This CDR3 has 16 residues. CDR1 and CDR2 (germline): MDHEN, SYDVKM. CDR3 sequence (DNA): TGTGTCAGCAAACGACGAGGGCGCTCCCAGAACACTGAAGCTTTCTTT. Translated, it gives CVSKRRGRSQNTEAFF. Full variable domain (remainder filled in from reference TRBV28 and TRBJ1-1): DVKVTQSSRYLVKRTGEKVFLECVQDMDHENMFWYRQDPGLGLRLIYFSYDVKMKEKGDIPEGYSVSREKKERFSLILESASTNQTSMYLCVSKRRGRSQNTEAFFGQGTRLTVV.

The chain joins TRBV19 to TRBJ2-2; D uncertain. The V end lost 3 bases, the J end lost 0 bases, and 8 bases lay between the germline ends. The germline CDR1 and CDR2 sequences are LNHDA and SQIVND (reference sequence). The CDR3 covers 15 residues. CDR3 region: CASSIYGANTGELFF. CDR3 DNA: TGTGCCAGTAGTATTTACGGAGCGAACACCGGGGAGCTGTTTTTT.

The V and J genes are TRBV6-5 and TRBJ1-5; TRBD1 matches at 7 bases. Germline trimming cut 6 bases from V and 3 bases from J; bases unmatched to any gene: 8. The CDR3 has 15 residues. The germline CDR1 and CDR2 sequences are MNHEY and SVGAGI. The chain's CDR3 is CASSLGQVHNQPQHF. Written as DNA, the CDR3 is TGTGCCAGCAGCCTCGGACAGGTCCACAATCAGCCCCAGCATTTT.

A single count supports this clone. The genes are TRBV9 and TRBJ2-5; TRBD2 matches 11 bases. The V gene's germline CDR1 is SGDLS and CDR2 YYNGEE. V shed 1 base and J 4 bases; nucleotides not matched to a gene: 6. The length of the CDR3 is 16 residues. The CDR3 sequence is CASSVRPGTSGETQYF. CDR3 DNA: TGTGCCAGCAGCGTACGGCCTGGGACTAGCGGAGAGACCCAGTACTTC.

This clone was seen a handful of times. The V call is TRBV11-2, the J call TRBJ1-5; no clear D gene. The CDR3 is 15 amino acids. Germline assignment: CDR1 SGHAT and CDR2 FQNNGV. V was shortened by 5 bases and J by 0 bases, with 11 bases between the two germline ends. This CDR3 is CASSPDGYSNQPQHF. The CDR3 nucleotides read TGTGCCAGCAGCCCGGACGGGTATAGCAATCAGCCCCAGCATTTT. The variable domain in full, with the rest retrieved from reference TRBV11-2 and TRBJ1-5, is EAGVAQSPRYKIIEKRQSVAFWCNPISGHATLYWYQQILGQGPKLLIQFQNNGVVDDSQLPKDRFSAERLKGVDSTLKIQPAKLEDSAVYLCASSPDGYSNQPQHFGDGTRLSIL.

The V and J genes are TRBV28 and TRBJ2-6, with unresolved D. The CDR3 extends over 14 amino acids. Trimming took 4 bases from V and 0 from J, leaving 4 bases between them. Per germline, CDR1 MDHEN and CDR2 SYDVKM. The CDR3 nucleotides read TGTGCCAGCAGTTGGTTCTCTGGGGCCAACGTCCTGACTTTC. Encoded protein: CASSWFSGANVLTF.

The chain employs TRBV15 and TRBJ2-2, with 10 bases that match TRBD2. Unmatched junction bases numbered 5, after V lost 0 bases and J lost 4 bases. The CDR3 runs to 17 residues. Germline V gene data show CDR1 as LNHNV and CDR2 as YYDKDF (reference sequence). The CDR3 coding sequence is TGTGCCACCAGCAGAGATCAGGGACTAGCGAGCACCGGGGAGCTGTTTTTT. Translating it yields CATSRDQGLASTGELFF.

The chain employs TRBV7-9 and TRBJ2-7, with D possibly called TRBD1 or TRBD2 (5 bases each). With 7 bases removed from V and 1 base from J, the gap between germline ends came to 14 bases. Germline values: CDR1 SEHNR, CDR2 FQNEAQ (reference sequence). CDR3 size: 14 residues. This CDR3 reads CASTPGPDSYEQYF. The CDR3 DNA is TGTGCCAGCACCCCGGGACCTGATTCCTACGAGCAGTACTTC.

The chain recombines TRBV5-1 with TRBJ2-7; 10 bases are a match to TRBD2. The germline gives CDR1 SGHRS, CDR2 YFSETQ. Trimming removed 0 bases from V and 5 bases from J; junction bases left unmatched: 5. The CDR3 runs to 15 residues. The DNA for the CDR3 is TGCGCCAGCAGCTTGGAGGCTAGCGGGAGCCACGAGCAGTACTTC. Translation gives CASSLEASGSHEQYF.

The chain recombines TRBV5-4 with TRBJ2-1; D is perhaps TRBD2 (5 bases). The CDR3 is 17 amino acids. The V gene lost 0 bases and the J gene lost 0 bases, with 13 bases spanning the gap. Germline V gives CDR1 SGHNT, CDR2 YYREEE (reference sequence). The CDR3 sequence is CASSLARGSGSYNEQFF. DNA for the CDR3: TGTGCCAGCAGCTTGGCCAGAGGGTCGGGCTCCTACAATGAGCAGTTCTTC.

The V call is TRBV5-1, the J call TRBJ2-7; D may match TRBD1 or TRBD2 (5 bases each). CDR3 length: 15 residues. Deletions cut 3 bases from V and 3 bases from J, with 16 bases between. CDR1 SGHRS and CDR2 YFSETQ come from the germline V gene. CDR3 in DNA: TGCGCCAGCAGCTCGATGCCGGGACGAAGCTACGAGCAGTACTTC. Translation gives CASSSMPGRSYEQYF.

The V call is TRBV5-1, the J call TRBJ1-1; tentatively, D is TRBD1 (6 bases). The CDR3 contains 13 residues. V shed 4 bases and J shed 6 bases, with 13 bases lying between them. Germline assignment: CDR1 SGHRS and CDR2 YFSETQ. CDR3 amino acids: CASSNTGAPEAFF. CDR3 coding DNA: TGCGCCAGCAGCAACACGGGGGCCCCTGAAGCTTTCTTT.

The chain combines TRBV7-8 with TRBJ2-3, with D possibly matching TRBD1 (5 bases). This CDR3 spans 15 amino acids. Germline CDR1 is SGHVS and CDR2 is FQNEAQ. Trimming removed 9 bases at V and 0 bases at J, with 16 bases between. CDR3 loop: CASLHPDRSTDTQYF. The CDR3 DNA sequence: TGTGCCAGTCTCCACCCCGACAGAAGCACAGATACGCAGTATTTT.

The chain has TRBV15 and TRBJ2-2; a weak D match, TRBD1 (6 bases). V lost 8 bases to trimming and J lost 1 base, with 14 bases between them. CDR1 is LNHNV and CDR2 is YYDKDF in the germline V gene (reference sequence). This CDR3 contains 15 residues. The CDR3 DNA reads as TGTGCCACCGCCTTGGGCAGGGGGAACACCGGGGAGCTGTTTTTT. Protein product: CATALGRGNTGELFF. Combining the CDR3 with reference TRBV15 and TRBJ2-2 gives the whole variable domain DAMVIQNPRYQVTQFGKPVTLSCSQTLNHNVMYWYQQKSSQAPKLLFHYYDKDFNNEADTPDNFQSRRPNTSFCFLDIRSPGLGDTAMYLCATALGRGNTGELFFGEGSRLTVL.